A selection of T cell receptor beta chains follows, all from one sample in a study of neoadjuvant anti-PD-1 for oral cavity cancer. Using immunoSEQ multiplex PCR, the repertoire was profiled, and TCRdb retains in-frame clones only, with some absent. The sample has roughly 15,000 clones; around 76% are singletons. Source: PBMCs, taken after nivolumab (anti-PD-1) treatment. These receptor sequences come from a person between 40 and 85 years old with oral cavity squamous cell carcinoma. The CDR3 runs from the conserved cysteine through the conserved F or W. The D gene is left open where the match is weak. The size field is filled for only some rows; it gives once, few, many or a size class.

abundance,v_gene,d_gene,j_gene,CDR3nt,CDR3aa
.,TRBV28,TRBD1,TRBJ1-2,TGTGCCAGCGGGCCGACACCGGGACAGGGGGCCGGTGGCTACACCTTC,CASGPTPGQGAGGYTF
.,TRBV30,.,TRBJ1-2,TGTGCCTGGAGCCACGCCTGGGGTATCCACTATGGCTACACCTTC,CAWSHAWGIHYGYTF
.,TRBV2,.,TRBJ2-4,TGTGCCAGCAGGCCCTTGGGATACTTAGCCAAAAACATTCAGTACTTC,CASRPLGYLAKNIQYF
.,TRBV6-5,.,TRBJ1-2,TGTGCCAGCAGAACAGGGATTTTAGGGTATGGCTACACCTTC,CASRTGILGYGYTF
.,TRBV29-1,.,TRBJ1-1,TGCAGCGTTGGGGGGCTGAGAGGAAACACTGAAGCTTTCTTT,CSVGGLRGNTEAFF
.,TRBV7-8,TRBD2,TRBJ2-3,TGTGCCAGCAGCTTAAGGCGGGAGGGCGGGGATACGCAGTATTTT,CASSLRREGGDTQYF
.,TRBV4-1,.,TRBJ1-6,TGCGCCAGCAGCCAAGGACTTTGGCCCCTCCACTTT,CASSQGLWPLHF
.,TRBV30,.,TRBJ2-3,TGTGCCTGGAGTGCCGGAGATACGCAGTATTTT,CAWSAGDTQYF
.,TRBV7-7,TRBD1,TRBJ2-5,TGTGCCAGCAGCCCACTACCGGACAGGCCGGAGACCCAGTACTTC,CASSPLPDRPETQYF
.,TRBV29-1,.,TRBJ2-7,TGCAGCGCACAGCGACAGAGCACCTACGAGCAGTACTTC,CSAQRQSTYEQYF
.,TRBV9,TRBD1,TRBJ2-7,TGTGCCAGCAGCGCGACAGGGTATTCCTACGAGCAGTACTTC,CASSATGYSYEQYF
.,TRBV9,.,TRBJ2-3,TGTGCCAGCAGCGTAGGGCGGGACGGCACAGATACGCAGTATTTT,CASSVGRDGTDTQYF
.,TRBV6-1,.,TRBJ1-2,TGTGCCAGCAGTGAAAGGCAGAAGGAGTTC,CASSERQKEF
.,TRBV4-1,TRBD2,TRBJ2-1,TGCGCCAGCAGCCAAGGTCTAGCGGGCTACAATGAGCAGTTCTTC,CASSQGLAGYNEQFF
.,TRBV21-1,.,TRBJ2-5,TGTGCCAGCAGCCCGATGGGACAGGTTAAAGGGACCCAGTACTTC,CASSPMGQVKGTQYF
few,TRBV2,.,TRBJ2-1,TGTGCCAGCAGCCCGGGGCAGGGGTTATACAATGAGCAGTTCTTC,CASSPGQGLYNEQFF
.,TRBV2,TRBD1,TRBJ1-1,TGTGCCAGCAACCTGGGACAGAGGAACACTGAAGCTTTCTTT,CASNLGQRNTEAFF
few,TRBV2,.,TRBJ2-7,TGTGCCAGCAGCGCTAGTTTTTCCCGTCACTACGAGCAGTACTTC,CASSASFSRHYEQYF